Listed below are T cell receptor beta chains from one sample, sequenced in a study of cytomegalovirus exposure and HLA in healthy donors. Only in-frame clones appear in the TCRdb table, and some are missing; sequencing was by immunoSEQ multiplex PCR. The data hold approximately 100,000 clones, with around 80% observed a single time. The sample consisted of PBMCs. These receptors came from a woman aged 50 to 60 in good health and CMV-seropositive. The CDR3 runs from the conserved cysteine through the conserved F or W. The order of the fields is D gene, J gene, V gene, clone size, CDR3 DNA, CDR3 protein. D genes are given only for firm matches. Clone size is not always given. Where it is, it says once, few, many or a class for expanded clones.

TRBD1 | TRBJ1-2 | TRBV7-8 | - | TGTGCCAGCAGCTTAGTAGGGGGCGCGGGCTACACCTTC | CASSLVGGAGYTF
- | TRBJ2-1 | TRBV7-6 | - | TGTGCCAGCAGCTTAGGAGGGGGGGAGCCTTCCTACAATGAGCAGTTCTTC | CASSLGGGEPSYNEQFF
- | TRBJ1-2 | TRBV7-2 | - | TGTGCCAGCAGCTTAGCTAGTGATTGGACGGTTAACCTCAAAGGGGATGGCTACACCTTC | CASSLASDWTVNLKGDGYTF
- | TRBJ1-5 | TRBV7-2 | few | TGTGCCAGCAGTCGACAGGACAATCAGCCCCAGCATTTT | CASSRQDNQPQHF
- | TRBJ2-7 | TRBV25-1 | - | TGTGCCAGCAGCAAGTCGGGGGTCTACGAGCAGTACTTC | CASSKSGVYEQYF
- | TRBJ1-2 | TRBV5-5 | few | TGTGCCAGCAGTTCTCAGGAGGGCTATGGCTACACCTTC | CASSSQEGYGYTF
- | TRBJ2-3 | TRBV30 | few | TGTGCCTGGAGTGTTGGTAGCGCCAGCACAGATACGCAGTATTTT | CAWSVGSASTDTQYF
- | TRBJ1-1 | TRBV10-3 | - | TGTGCCATCAGTGAGTCGACAGGGAACACTGAAGCTTTCTTT | CAISESTGNTEAFF
TRBD2 | TRBJ2-7 | TRBV5-4 | - | TGTGCCAGCAGCATGACTAGCGGGAGTAGGTACGAGCAGTACTTC | CASSMTSGSRYEQYF
TRBD1 | TRBJ1-2 | TRBV6-1 | - | TGTGCCAGCAGTGAAGATCCAGGGGGCTATGGCTACACCTTC | CASSEDPGGYGYTF
- | TRBJ1-2 | TRBV19 | once | TGTGCCAGTAGTCTGGGCAGGGGTGGCTACACCTTC | CASSLGRGGYTF
- | TRBJ2-2 | TRBV30 | - | TGTGCCCACAAATTAGGGGGGGATAGATACACCGGGGAGCTGTTTTTT | CAHKLGGDRYTGELFF
TRBD1 | TRBJ2-1 | TRBV25-1 | once | TGTGCCAGCAGTGCCCCGGACAGGGTACCCCTCAATGAGCAGTTCTTC | CASSAPDRVPLNEQFF
- | TRBJ1-2 | TRBV30 | - | TGTGCCTGGAGTTGGGGGGACGGCTACACCTTC | CAWSWGDGYTF
- | TRBJ2-2 | TRBV7-9 | - | TGTTCCAGCAGCTTAGCGCGTCTCGTCGTCGGGGAACTGTTTTTT | CSSSLARLVVGELFF
- | TRBJ2-7 | TRBV6-5 | - | TGTGCCAGCACTGCGACCTACGAGCAGTACTTC | CASTATYEQYF
TRBD1 | TRBJ2-6 | TRBV29-1 | - | TGCAGCGTTGAGGTCAGGGGGCGCCCTGGGGCCAACGTCCTGACTTTC | CSVEVRGRPGANVLTF
- | TRBJ2-2 | TRBV5-4 | - | TGTGCCAGCAGCTCTCTACTGAACACCGGGGAGCTGTTTTTT | CASSSLLNTGELFF
TRBD2 | TRBJ2-3 | TRBV27 | - | TGTGCCAGCAGTTCCGTGGTGGGTTGGACTAGCGGGGGCCTACACACAGATACGCAGTATTTT | CASSSVVGWTSGGLHTDTQYF
TRBD2 | TRBJ2-1 | TRBV19 | - | TGTGCCAGTAGTCCCTTGACTAGCGGGGCTTACAATGAGCAGTTCTTC | CASSPLTSGAYNEQFF
- | TRBJ2-3 | TRBV7-6 | once | TGTGCCAGCAGCTTAATGCAGGTGCCAGATACGCAGTATTTT | CASSLMQVPDTQYF
TRBD1 | TRBJ1-5 | TRBV19 | - | TGTGCCAGTAGTCCGACAGGGCTCTCCAATCAGCCCCAGCATTTT | CASSPTGLSNQPQHF
- | TRBJ1-1 | TRBV2 | - | TGTGCCAGCAGTGATAGCCCTCAGGGGTATGTTGAAGCTTTCTTT | CASSDSPQGYVEAFF
- | TRBJ1-1 | TRBV7-9 | - | TGTGCCAGCAGCATTTTACAGGGCCCGGGCACTGAAGCTTTCTTT | CASSILQGPGTEAFF
TRBD1 | TRBJ1-4 | TRBV9 | - | TGTGCCAGCAGCGTAGGGCAGGGGGCTGAAAAACTGTTTTTT | CASSVGQGAEKLFF
- | TRBJ2-5 | TRBV12-5 | few | TGTGCTAGTGGTGAGGGAGGGGGGCGCCAAGAGACCCAGTACTTC | CASGEGGGRQETQYF
- | TRBJ2-5 | TRBV7-9 | - | TGTGCCAGCAGCTTGTCTAGCACGGAGACCCAGTACTTC | CASSLSSTETQYF
- | TRBJ1-2 | TRBV5-1 | - | TGCGCCAGCGTAACAGACCGATACCAAAACTATGGCTACACCTTC | CASVTDRYQNYGYTF
- | TRBJ1-1 | TRBV5-5 | - | TGTGCCAGCAGCCCGCGGGAGGGGAGTGGGAACACTGAAGCTTTCTTT | CASSPREGSGNTEAFF
- | TRBJ2-7 | TRBV10-3 | few | TGTGCCATCAGTGAGTCGACAGGCAAGAATTACGAGCAGTACTTC | CAISESTGKNYEQYF
TRBD1 | TRBJ1-4 | TRBV19 | - | TGTGCCAGTAGTACCAGACGTCCAGGGGGGCGTGAAAAACTGTTTTTT | CASSTRRPGGREKLFF
TRBD2 | TRBJ2-1 | TRBV7-3 | - | TGTGCCAGCAGCCCAGCGGGAGCTGGCTACAATGAGCAGTTCTTC | CASSPAGAGYNEQFF
- | TRBJ1-1 | TRBV19 | - | TGTTCCAGTTCAGAGAACACTGAAGCTTTCTTT | CSSSENTEAFF
- | TRBJ1-1 | TRBV2 | few | TGTGCCAGCAGTGTGGGGCGGGGGAGGACCACTGAAGCTTTCTTT | CASSVGRGRTTEAFF
- | TRBJ1-3 | TRBV6-5 | - | TGTGCCAGCAGTCCCCTCCGGGACTCTGGAAACACCATATATTTT | CASSPLRDSGNTIYF
- | TRBJ1-1 | TRBV2 | - | TGTGCCAGCAGTGAGGGGCTGAACACTGAAGCTTTCTTT | CASSEGLNTEAFF
TRBD2 | TRBJ2-1 | TRBV7-3 | few | TGTGCCAGCAGCGCTAGACTAGCGGGACCATTCAATGAGCAGTTCTTC | CASSARLAGPFNEQFF
- | TRBJ1-2 | TRBV12-2 | few | TGTGCAAGTCGCTTAGGAAGAAACAGGGGAGGAAACTATGGCTACACCTTC | CASRLGRNRGGNYGYTF
TRBD1 | TRBJ2-7 | TRBV27 | - | TGTGCCAGCAGGCCGCTGGGACAGGGGAAGATCTACGAGCAGTACTTC | CASRPLGQGKIYEQYF
TRBD1 | TRBJ1-2 | TRBV5-1 | few | TGCGCCAGCAGCCCAGGAATGACAGGGCCATATGGCTACACCTTC | CASSPGMTGPYGYTF
- | TRBJ1-2 | TRBV11-2 | - | TGTGCCAGCAGCTTAGACCGACTATCCTATGGCTACACCTTC | CASSLDRLSYGYTF
- | TRBJ2-1 | TRBV2 | - | TGTGCCAGCAGTGACAGGGGTCATGAGCAGTTCTTC | CASSDRGHEQFF
TRBD1 | TRBJ2-1 | TRBV25-1 | - | TGTGCCAGCAGTGCCAGGGGGCAGGGGCAGTTCTTC | CASSARGQGQFF
TRBD2 | TRBJ2-1 | TRBV6-1 | - | TGTGCCAGCCTCCCCCGTGGACTAGCGTCGAATGAGCAGTTCTTC | CASLPRGLASNEQFF
TRBD2 | TRBJ2-5 | TRBV6-1 | few | TGTGCCAGCAGTGGACTAGCCGACCCAGAGACCCAGTACTTC | CASSGLADPETQYF
TRBD1 | TRBJ2-5 | TRBV6-1 | - | TGTGCCAGCAGTGTGCGGACAGGGCACGAGACCCAGTACTTC | CASSVRTGHETQYF
TRBD1 | TRBJ2-7 | TRBV5-1 | - | TGCGCCAGCCCGGGACAGGTCTACGAGCAGTACTTC | CASPGQVYEQYF
TRBD1 | TRBJ1-1 | TRBV13 | few | TGTGCCAGCAGCCCCGGGACAGGGAACACTGAAGCTTTCTTT | CASSPGTGNTEAFF
- | TRBJ2-7 | TRBV27 | - | TGTGCCAGCAGTACCTCAGACAGCCTTTATATCGAGCAGTACTTC | CASSTSDSLYIEQYF
- | TRBJ2-6 | TRBV7-8 | few | TGTGCCAGCACTAGGGGGGGGCAGGCTGGGGCCAACGTCCTGACTTTC | CASTRGGQAGANVLTF
- | TRBJ1-5 | TRBV29-1 | - | TGCAGCGCAAGAGACAGCGTCAATCAGCCCCAGCATTTT | CSARDSVNQPQHF
- | TRBJ1-1 | TRBV6-1 | - | TGTGCCAGCAGTGAAGAGCAGGAACTGACGAACACTGAAGCTTTCTTT | CASSEEQELTNTEAFF
- | TRBJ1-2 | TRBV7-2 | - | TGTGCCAGCAGCTTGGGGCCCAACGGGGGCTACACCTTC | CASSLGPNGGYTF
TRBD1 | TRBJ1-5 | TRBV2 | - | TGTGCCAGCAGACCGGGACAGGGGATTGGCAATCAGCCCCAGCATTTT | CASRPGQGIGNQPQHF
TRBD1 | TRBJ1-2 | TRBV10-3 | few | TGTGCCATCAGTGCCGGGACAGATAACTATGGCTACACCTTC | CAISAGTDNYGYTF
TRBD2 | TRBJ2-3 | TRBV19 | - | TGTGCCAGTAGTCATAGGAGCGGGAGAAGCACAGATACGCAGTATTTT | CASSHRSGRSTDTQYF